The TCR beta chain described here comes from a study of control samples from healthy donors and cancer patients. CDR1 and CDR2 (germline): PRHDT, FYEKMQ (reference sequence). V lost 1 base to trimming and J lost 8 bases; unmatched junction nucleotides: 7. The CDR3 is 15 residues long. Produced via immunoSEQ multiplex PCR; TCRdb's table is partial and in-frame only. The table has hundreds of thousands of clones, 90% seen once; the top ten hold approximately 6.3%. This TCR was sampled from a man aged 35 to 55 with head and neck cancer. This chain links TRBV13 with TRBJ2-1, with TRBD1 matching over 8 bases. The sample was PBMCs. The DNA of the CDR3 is TGTGCCAGCAGCTTAGCAGGGGGCGATATGGATGAGCAGTTCTTC. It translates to CASSLAGGDMDEQFF.